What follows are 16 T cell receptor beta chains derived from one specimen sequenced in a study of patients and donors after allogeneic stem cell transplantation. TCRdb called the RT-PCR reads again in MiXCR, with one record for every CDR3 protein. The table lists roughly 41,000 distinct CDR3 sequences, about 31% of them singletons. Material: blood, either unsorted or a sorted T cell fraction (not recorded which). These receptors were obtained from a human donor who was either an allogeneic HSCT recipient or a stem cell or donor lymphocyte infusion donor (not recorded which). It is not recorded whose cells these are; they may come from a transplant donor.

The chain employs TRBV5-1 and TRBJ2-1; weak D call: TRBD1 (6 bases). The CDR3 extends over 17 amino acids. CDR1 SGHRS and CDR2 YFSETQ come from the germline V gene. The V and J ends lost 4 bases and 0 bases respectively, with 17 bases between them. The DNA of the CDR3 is TGCGCCAGCAGCCAGCTTGGGGGCAGATACTCCTACAATGAGCAGTTCTTC. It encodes CASSQLGGRYSYNEQFF.

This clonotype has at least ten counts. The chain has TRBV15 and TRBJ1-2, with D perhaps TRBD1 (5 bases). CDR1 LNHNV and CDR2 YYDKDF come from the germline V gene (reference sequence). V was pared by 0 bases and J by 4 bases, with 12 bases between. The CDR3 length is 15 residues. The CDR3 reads CATSREGDLLYGYTF. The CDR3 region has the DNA TGTGCCACCAGCAGAGAAGGGGACCTACTCTATGGCTACACCTTC.

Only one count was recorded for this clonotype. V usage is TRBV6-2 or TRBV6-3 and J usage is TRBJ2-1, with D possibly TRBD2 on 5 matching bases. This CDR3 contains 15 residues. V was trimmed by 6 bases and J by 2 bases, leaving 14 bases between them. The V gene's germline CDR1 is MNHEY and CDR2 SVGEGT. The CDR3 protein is CASSPTTRAYNEQFF. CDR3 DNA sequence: TGTGCCAGCAGCCCGACTACGAGGGCCTACAATGAGCAGTTCTTC.

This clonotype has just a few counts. The chain's CDR3 is CASGLMLGRMNTEAFF. DNA for the CDR3: TGTGCTAGTGGTTTGATGTTAGGGCGGATGAACACTGAAGCTTTCTTT. V gene TRBV12-5 combines with J gene TRBJ1-1; D unclear. This CDR3 comprises 16 residues. Germline V gene data show CDR1 as LGHNT and CDR2 as FRNRAP. V dropped 2 bases and J dropped 0 bases, with 13 bases sitting between them.

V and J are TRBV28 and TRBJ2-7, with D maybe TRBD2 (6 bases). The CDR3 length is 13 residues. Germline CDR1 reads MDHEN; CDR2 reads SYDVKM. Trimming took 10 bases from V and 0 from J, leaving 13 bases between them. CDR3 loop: CATELGGSYEQYF. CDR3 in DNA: TGTGCCACCGAGTTGGGGGGCTCCTACGAGCAGTACTTC.

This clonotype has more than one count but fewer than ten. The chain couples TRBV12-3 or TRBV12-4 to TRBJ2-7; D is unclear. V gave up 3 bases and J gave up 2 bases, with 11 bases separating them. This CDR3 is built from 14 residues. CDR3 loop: CASSFGGPTYEQYF. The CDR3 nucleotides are TGTGCCAGCAGTTTCGGTGGACCCACCTACGAGCAGTACTTC.

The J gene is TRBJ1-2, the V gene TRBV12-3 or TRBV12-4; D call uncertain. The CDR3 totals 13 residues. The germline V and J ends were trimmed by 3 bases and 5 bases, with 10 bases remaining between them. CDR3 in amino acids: CASSFSGFYGYTF. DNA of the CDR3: TGTGCCAGCAGTTTTTCCGGGTTTTATGGCTACACCTTC.

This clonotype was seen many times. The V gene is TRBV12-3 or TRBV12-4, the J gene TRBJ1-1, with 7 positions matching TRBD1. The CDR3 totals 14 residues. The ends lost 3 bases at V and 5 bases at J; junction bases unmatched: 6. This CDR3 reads CASSLRQGRTEAFF. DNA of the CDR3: TGTGCCAGCAGTTTGCGACAGGGAAGGACTGAAGCTTTCTTT.

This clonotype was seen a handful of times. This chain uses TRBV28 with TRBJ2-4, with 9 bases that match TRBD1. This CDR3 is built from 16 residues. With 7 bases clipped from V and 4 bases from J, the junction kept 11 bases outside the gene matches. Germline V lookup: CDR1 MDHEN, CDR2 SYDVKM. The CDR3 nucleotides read TGTGCCAGCACGATTGGGACAGGGAGAAAGAAAAACATTCAGTACTTC. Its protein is CASTIGTGRKKNIQYF.

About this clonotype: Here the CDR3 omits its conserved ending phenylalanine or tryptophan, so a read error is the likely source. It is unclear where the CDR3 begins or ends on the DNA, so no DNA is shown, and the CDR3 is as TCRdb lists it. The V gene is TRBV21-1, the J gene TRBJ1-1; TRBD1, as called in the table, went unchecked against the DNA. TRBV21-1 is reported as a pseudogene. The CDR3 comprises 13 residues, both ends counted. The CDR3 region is CASSNQGITEAFL.

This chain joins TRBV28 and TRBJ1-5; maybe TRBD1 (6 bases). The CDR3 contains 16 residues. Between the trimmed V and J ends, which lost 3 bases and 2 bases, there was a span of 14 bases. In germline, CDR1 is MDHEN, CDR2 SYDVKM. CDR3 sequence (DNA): TGTGCCAGCAGTTTTCTCGTCAGGGGCCGCAATCAGCCCCAGCATTTT. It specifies CASSFLVRGRNQPQHF.

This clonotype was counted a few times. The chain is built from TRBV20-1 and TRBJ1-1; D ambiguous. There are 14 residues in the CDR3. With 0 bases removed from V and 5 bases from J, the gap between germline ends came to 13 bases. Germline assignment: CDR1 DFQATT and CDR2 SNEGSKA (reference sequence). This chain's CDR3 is CSARDVGILTEAFF. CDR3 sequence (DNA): TGCAGTGCTAGAGATGTGGGTATATTGACTGAAGCTTTCTTT.

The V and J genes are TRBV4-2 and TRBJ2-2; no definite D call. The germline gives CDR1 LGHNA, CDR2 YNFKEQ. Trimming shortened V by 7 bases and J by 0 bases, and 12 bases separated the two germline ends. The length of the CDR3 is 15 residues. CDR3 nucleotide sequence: TGTGCCAGCATGCCCTCGGTCCCGAACACCGGGGAGCTGTTTTTT. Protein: CASMPSVPNTGELFF.

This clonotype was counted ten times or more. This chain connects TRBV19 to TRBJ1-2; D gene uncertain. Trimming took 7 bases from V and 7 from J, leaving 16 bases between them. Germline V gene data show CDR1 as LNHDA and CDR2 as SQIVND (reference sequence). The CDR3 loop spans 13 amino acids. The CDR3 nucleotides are TGTGCCAGTACCCCTAGTGGAAGGGTTGGCTACACCTTC. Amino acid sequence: CASTPSGRVGYTF.

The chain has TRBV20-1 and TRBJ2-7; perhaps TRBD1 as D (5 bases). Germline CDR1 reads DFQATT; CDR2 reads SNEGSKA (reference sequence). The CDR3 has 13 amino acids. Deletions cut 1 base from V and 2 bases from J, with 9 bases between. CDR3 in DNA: TGCAGTGCTAGAGGACAGCACCCCTACGAGCAGTACTTC. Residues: CSARGQHPYEQYF.

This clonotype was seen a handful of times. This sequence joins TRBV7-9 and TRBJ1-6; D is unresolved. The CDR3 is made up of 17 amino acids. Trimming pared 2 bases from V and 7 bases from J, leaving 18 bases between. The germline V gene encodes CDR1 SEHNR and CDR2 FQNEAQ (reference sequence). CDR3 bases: TGTGCCAGCAGCTTAAAGGAGGGAGCAGGTCCCAATTCACCCCTCCACTTT. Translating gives CASSLKEGAGPNSPLHF.